The 4 T cell receptor beta chains in this list originate from one sample, sequenced in a study of regulatory T cells in long-lasting Graves disease. Arm-PCR of CDR3 regions and iRepertoire HTBI primers were used to build TCR beta libraries. TCRdb analysed the multiplex PCR reads with MiXCR anew, one entry per CDR3 protein. The top ten clones hold approximately 9.3% of a sample with hundreds of thousands of distinct CDR3 sequences, about 14% of them seen once. Time point of the sample: newly diagnosed GD, antithyroid drugs for less than 3 months. PBMC-extracted RNA yielded the TCR library. These sequences were also reported in another study, on T cells in Graves' hyperthyroidism and ophthalmopathy.

This specimen consisted of peripheral blood mononuclear cells (PBMCs), obtained at new diagnosis, from a patient treated with antithyroid drugs. The source is a man aged 25-45 years with Graves disease.

This clonotype was observed at least ten times. V and J are TRBV30 and TRBJ1-2, with D possibly being TRBD1 (5 bases). Per the germline V gene, CDR1 is GTSNPN and CDR2 is SVGIG (reference sequence). V was cut by 6 bases and J by 3 bases, with 14 bases left in between. This CDR3 region has 13 residues. The CDR3 DNA sequence: TGTGCCTGCGCGAGGGGATGGGACTATGGCTACACCTTC. As protein: CACARGWDYGYTF. Complete variable domain (other parts from reference TRBV30 and TRBJ1-2): SQTIHQWPATLVQPVGSPLSLECTVEGTSNPNLYWYRQAAGRGLQLLFYSVGIGQISSEVPQNLSASRPQDRQFILSSKKLLLSDSGFYLCACARGWDYGYTFGSGTRLTVV.

The CDR3 DNA sequence: TGCGCCAGCAGCTTTCAGGGCGGATCCTACGAGCAGTACTTC. Its protein product is CASSFQGGSYEQYF. This sequence joins TRBV5-1 and TRBJ2-7; TRBD1 is a possible D gene (5 bases). The V end was cut by 2 bases, the J end by 1 base, with 10 bases between. The CDR3 loop spans 14 amino acids. CDR1 SGHRS and CDR2 YFSETQ come from the germline V gene.

This clonotype was seen ten or more times. The chain couples TRBV27 to TRBJ1-6; possible D gene TRBD1, 5 bases. V was clipped by 3 bases and J by 8 bases, with 11 bases between them. The germline CDR1 and CDR2 sequences are MNHEY and SMNVEV (reference sequence). The CDR3 is made up of 14 amino acids. CDR3 protein: CASSFGAVDSPLHF. The CDR3 DNA reads as TGTGCCAGCAGTTTCGGGGCAGTCGATTCACCCCTCCACTTT.

This clonotype appeared many times. CDR3 amino acids: CSVERSLLIEQFF. Written as DNA, the CDR3 is TGCAGCGTTGAACGGTCCCTCCTAATCGAGCAGTTCTTC. The rearrangement links TRBV29-1 to TRBJ2-1; D unclear. The V gene's germline CDR1 is SQVTM and CDR2 ANQGSEA. The CDR3 consists of 13 residues. The ends were cut back, 2 bases at V and 10 bases at J, with 15 bases in the middle.